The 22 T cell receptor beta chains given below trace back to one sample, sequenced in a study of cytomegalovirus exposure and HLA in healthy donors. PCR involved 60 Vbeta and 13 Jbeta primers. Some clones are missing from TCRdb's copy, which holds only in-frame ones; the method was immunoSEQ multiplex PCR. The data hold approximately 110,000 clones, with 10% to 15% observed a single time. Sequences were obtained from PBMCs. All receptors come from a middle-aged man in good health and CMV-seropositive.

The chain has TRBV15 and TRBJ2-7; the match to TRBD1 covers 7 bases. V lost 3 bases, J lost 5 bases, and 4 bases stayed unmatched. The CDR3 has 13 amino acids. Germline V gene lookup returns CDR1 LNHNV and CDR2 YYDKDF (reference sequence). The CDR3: CATSSPDRDEQYF. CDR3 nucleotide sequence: TGTGCCACCAGCAGCCCCGACAGGGACGAGCAGTACTTC.

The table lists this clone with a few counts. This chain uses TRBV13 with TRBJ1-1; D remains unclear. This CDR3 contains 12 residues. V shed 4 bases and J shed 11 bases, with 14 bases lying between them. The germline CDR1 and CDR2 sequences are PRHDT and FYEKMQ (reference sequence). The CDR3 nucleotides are TGTGCCAGCAGCTACCAGGCCGCGCCGGCTTTCTTT. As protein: CASSYQAAPAFF.

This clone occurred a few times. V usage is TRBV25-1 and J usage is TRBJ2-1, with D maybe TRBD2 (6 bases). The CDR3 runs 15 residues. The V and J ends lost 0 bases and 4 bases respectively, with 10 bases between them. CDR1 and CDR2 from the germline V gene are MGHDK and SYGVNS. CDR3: CASSEYSGEYNEQFF. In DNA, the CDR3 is TGTGCCAGCAGTGAATATAGCGGTGAATACAATGAGCAGTTCTTC.

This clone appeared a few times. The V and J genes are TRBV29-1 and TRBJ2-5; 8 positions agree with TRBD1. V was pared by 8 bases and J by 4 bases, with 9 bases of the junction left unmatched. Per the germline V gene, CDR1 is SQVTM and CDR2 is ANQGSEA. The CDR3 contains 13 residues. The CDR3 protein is CSTQGAPGETQYF. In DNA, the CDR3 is TGCAGCACCCAGGGGGCTCCAGGAGAGACCCAGTACTTC.

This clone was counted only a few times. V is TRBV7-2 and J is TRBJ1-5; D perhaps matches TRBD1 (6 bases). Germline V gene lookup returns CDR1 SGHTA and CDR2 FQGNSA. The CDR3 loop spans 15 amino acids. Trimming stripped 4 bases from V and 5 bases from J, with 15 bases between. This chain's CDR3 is CASSYQGTIHQPQHF. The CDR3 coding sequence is TGTGCCAGCAGCTACCAGGGGACTATCCATCAGCCCCAGCATTTT.

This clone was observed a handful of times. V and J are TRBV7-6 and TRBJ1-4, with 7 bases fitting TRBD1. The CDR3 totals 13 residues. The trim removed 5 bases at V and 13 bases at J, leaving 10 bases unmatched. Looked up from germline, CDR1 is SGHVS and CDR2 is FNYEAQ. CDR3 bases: TGTGCCAGCAGCGATACCACAGGGGACACACTGTTTTTT. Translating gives CASSDTTGDTLFF.

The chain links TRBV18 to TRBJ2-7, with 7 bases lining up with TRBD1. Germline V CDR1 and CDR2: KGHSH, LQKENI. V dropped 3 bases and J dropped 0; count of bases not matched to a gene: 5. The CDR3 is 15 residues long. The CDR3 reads CASSPSRGSSYEQYF. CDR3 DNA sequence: TGTGCCAGCTCACCTTCCAGGGGGAGCTCCTACGAGCAGTACTTC. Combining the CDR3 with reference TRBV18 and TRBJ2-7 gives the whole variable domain NAGVMQNPRHLVRRRGQEARLRCSPMKGHSHVYWYRQLPEEGLKFMVYLQKENIIDESGMPKERFSAEFPKEGPSILRIQQVVRGDSAAYFCASSPSRGSSYEQYFGPGTRLTVT.

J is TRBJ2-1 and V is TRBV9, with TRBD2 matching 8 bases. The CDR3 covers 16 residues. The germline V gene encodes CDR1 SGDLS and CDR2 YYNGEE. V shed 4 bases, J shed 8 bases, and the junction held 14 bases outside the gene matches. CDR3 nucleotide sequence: TGTGCCAGCAGCTCCCGAGCGGGAGTGGGTTGGGATGAGCAGTTCTTC. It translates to CASSSRAGVGWDEQFF.

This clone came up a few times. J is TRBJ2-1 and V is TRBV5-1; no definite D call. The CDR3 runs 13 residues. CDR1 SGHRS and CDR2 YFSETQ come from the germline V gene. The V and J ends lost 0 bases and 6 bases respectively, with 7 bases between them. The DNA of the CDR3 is TGCGCCAGCAGCTTGGCGGAGAGCAATGAGCAGTTCTTC. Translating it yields CASSLAESNEQFF.

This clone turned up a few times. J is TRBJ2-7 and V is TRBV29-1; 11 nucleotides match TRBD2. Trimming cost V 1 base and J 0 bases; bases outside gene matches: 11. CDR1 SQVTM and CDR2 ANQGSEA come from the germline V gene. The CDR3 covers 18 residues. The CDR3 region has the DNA TGCAGCGTTGAAGTAGCGGGAGGGGACACTGGGGTCTCCTACGAGCAGTACTTC. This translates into CSVEVAGGDTGVSYEQYF.

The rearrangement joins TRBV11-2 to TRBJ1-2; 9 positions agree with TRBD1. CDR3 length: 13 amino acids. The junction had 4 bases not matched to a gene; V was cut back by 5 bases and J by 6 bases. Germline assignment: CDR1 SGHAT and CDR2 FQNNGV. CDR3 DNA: TGTGCCAGCAGCCACTGGACAGGGGATGGCTACACCTTC. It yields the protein CASSHWTGDGYTF.

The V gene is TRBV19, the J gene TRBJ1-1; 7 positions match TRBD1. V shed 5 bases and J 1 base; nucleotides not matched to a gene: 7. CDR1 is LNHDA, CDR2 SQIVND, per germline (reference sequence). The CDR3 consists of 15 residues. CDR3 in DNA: TGTGCCAGTAGTCTAGGGGACAGATGGAACACTGAAGCTTTCTTT. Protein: CASSLGDRWNTEAFF.

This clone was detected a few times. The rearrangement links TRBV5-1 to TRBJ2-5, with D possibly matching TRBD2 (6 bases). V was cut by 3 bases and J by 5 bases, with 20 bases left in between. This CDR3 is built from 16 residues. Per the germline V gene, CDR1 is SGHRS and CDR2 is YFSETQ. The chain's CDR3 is CASSSAALPGGETQYF. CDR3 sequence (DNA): TGCGCCAGCAGCTCCGCAGCCTTACCTGGAGGGGAGACCCAGTACTTC.

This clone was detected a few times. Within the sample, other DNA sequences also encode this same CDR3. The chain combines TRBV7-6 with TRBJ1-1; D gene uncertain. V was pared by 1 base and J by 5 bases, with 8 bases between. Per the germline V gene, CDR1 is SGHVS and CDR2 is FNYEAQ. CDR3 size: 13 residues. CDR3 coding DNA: TGTGCCAGCAGCTTAGGAGGAGGGACTGAAGCTTTCTTT. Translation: CASSLGGGTEAFF.

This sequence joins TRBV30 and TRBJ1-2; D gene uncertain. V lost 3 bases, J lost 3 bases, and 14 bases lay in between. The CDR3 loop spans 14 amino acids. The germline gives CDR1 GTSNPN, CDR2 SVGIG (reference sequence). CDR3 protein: CAWSVTTLDYGYTF. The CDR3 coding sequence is TGTGCCTGGAGCGTCACGACACTCGACTATGGCTACACCTTC.

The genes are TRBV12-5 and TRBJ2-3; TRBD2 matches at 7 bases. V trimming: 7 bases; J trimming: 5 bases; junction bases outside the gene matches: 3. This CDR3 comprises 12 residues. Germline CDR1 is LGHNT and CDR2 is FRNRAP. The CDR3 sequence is CASALAGDTQYF. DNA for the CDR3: TGTGCTAGTGCCTTAGCGGGAGATACGCAGTATTTT.

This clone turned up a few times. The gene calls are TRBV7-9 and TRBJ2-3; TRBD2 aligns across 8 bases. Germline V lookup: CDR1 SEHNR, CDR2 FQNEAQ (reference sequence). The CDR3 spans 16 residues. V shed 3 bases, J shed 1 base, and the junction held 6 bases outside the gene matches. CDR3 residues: CASSFGLAAGTDTQYF. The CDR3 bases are TGTGCCAGCAGCTTTGGACTAGCCGCTGGCACAGATACGCAGTATTTT.

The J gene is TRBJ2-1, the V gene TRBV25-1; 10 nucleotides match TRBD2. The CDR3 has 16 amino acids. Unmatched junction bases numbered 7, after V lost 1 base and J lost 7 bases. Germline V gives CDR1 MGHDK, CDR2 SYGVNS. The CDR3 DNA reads TGTGCCAGCAGTGAATCTCTAGCGGGAGCCGGGAATGAGCAGTTCTTC. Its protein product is CASSESLAGAGNEQFF.

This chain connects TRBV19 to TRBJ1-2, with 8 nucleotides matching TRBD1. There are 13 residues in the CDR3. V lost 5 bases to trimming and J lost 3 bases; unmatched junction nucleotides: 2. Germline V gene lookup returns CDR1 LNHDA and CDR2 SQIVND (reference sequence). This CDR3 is CASSVTGDYGYTF. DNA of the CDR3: TGTGCCAGTAGTGTGACAGGGGACTATGGCTACACCTTC.

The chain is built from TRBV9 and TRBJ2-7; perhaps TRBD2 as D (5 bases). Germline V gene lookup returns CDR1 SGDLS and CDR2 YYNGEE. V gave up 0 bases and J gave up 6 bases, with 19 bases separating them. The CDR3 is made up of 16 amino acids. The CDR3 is CASSVGGTPAAGEQYF. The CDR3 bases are TGTGCCAGCAGCGTAGGGGGAACCCCTGCGGCGGGCGAGCAGTACTTC.

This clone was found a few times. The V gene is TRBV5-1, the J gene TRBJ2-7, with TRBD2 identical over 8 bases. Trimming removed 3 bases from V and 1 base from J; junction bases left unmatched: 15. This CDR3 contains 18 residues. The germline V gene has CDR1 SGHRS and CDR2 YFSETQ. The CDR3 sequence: CASSYGRVSGRGSYEQYF. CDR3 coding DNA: TGCGCCAGCAGCTATGGCCGGGTGAGCGGGAGAGGGTCCTACGAGCAGTACTTC.

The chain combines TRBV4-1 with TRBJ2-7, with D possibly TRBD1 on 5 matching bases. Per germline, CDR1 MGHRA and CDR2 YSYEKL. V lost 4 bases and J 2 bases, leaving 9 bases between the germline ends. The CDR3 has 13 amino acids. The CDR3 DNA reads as TGCGCCAGCAGCCTTACAGGAGCCTACGAGCAGTACTTC. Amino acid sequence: CASSLTGAYEQYF.